A single sample is the source of the 6 T cell receptor beta chains below, sequenced in a study of blood T cell repertoires in COVID-19. Libraries were prepared by immunoSEQ multiplex PCR; TCRdb keeps only in-frame clonotypes and omits some of them. The table shows roughly 230,000 clones, with roughly four fifths occurring only once. Sequenced sample: peripheral blood. These receptors all come from a man aged 45-65 years with acute or convalescent COVID-19.

This rearrangement joins TRBV13 to TRBJ1-6; TRBD1 is a possible D gene (5 bases). Germline V gives CDR1 PRHDT, CDR2 FYEKMQ (reference sequence). This CDR3 region has 17 residues. V was clipped by 5 bases and J by 8 bases, with 22 bases between them. CDR3 residues: CASSPRVGGVGDSPLHF. The CDR3 bases are TGTGCCAGCAGCCCCCGAGTGGGGGGAGTAGGGGATTCACCCCTCCACTTT.

This sequence joins TRBV3-1 (or the pseudogene TRBV3-2) and TRBJ2-1; a weak D match, TRBD1 (8 bases). This CDR3 comprises 16 residues. The germline gives CDR1 LGHDT, CDR2 YNNKEL (reference sequence). Trimming removed 4 bases at V and 8 bases at J, with 21 bases between. CDR3 in DNA: TGTGCCAGCAGCCCCGGACAGGGAGGGGGTAGGTATGAGCAGTTCTTC. Amino acid sequence: CASSPGQGGGRYEQFF.

The rearrangement links TRBV10-2 to TRBJ2-2, with D possibly being TRBD1 (6 bases). Trimming pared 10 bases from V and 4 bases from J, leaving 13 bases between. The V gene's germline CDR1 is WSHSY and CDR2 SAAADI. This CDR3 contains 13 residues. The DNA for the CDR3 is TGCGCCACCCGACAGGTCGGCACCGGGGAGCTGTTTTTT. The encoded protein is CATRQVGTGELFF.

Concerning this clone itself: Other DNA sequences within the sample encode an identical CDR3. The V gene is TRBV5-4, the J gene TRBJ2-3; 10 positions agree with TRBD1. This CDR3 has 16 residues. J lost 0 bases, V lost 4 bases, and 5 bases had no gene match. Germline CDR1 and CDR2: SGHNT and YYREEE (reference sequence). The CDR3 DNA follows: TGTGCCAGCAGCCTCCGGACAGGGGGTAGCACAGATACGCAGTATTTT. Translating it yields CASSLRTGGSTDTQYF.

This clone was found once. The germline gene is not matched at one end of the junction; a read error may be the cause. The genes are TRBV7-7 and TRBJ2-1; 8 nucleotides align to TRBD2. CDR3 length equals 17 residues. CDR1 and CDR2 (germline): SSHAT, FNYEAQ (reference sequence). This chain's CDR3 is CASSPRRVAGYYNEQFF. The CDR3 DNA is TGTGCTAGCAGCCCTCGGAGGGTAGCGGGGTACTACAATGAGCAGTTCTTC. Full variable domain (rest looked up from reference TRBV7-7 and TRBJ2-1): GAGVSQSPRYKVTKRGQDVTLRCDPISSHATLYWYQQALGQGPEFLTYFNYEAQPDKSGLPSDRFSAERPEGSISTLTIQRTEQRDSAMYRCASSPRRVAGYYNEQFFGPGTRLTVL.

The chain links TRBV5-6 to TRBJ2-5, with D tentatively TRBD2 (6 bases). Germline CDR1 is SGHDT and CDR2 is YYEEEE. This CDR3 is built from 13 residues. V was pared by 4 bases and J by 4 bases, with 11 bases between. The CDR3 DNA reads TGTGCCAGCAGCCGGGACTTCGGAGAGACCCAGTACTTC. Its translation: CASSRDFGETQYF.